The 9 T cell receptor beta chains given below trace back to one sample, sequenced in a study of CD8 T cells in ankylosing spondylitis. TCRdb recomputed calls from the 5' RACE reads with MiXCR, one row per CDR3 protein. The sample carries under 250,000 distinct CDR3 sequences, about 10% recorded once. The sequenced sample consisted of blood, either unsorted or a sorted T cell fraction (not recorded which). Source of these receptors: a male donor with ankylosing spondylitis or in good health (not recorded which).

In this sample, this clonotype turned up many times. The J gene is TRBJ2-1, the V gene TRBV6-1; 12 bases are shared with TRBD2. The trim removed 1 base at V and 3 bases at J, leaving 7 bases unmatched. Germline CDR1 is MNHNS and CDR2 is SASEGT. The CDR3 has 18 amino acids. The CDR3 here is CASSEGGTSGLYYNEQFF. The CDR3 coding sequence is TGTGCCAGCAGTGAAGGAGGGACTAGCGGGCTCTACTACAATGAGCAGTTCTTC.

This clonotype was detected ten times or more. The gene calls are TRBV19 and TRBJ2-2; 9 bases align to TRBD1. The germline V gene has CDR1 LNHDA and CDR2 SQIVND (reference sequence). The junction had 4 bases not matched to a gene; V was cut back by 8 bases and J by 3 bases. This CDR3 has 14 residues. This chain's CDR3 is CASRDRVYTGELFF. The CDR3 bases are TGTGCCAGTCGGGACAGGGTTTACACCGGGGAGCTGTTTTTT.

There are many counts of this clonotype. The genes are TRBV7-7 and TRBJ2-2; the D call may be TRBD1 or TRBD2 (6 bases each). CDR3 size: 17 residues. The V gene lost 2 bases and the J gene lost 7 bases, with 20 bases spanning the gap. Germline V CDR1 and CDR2: SSHAT, FNYEAQ (reference sequence). CDR3 in DNA: TGTGCCAGCAGCTTATCGGCCAGGGGACTGGGTAACGGGGAGCTGTTTTTT. Protein sequence: CASSLSARGLGNGELFF.

The genes are TRBV4-2 and TRBJ2-1; maybe TRBD2 (6 bases). There are 15 residues in the CDR3. V lost 3 bases, J lost 4 bases, and 13 bases lay in between. Germline V gene lookup returns CDR1 LGHNA and CDR2 YNFKEQ. Here the CDR3 DNA reads TGTGCCAGCAGCCAGCTAGCGAGACCTTACAATGAGCAGTTCTTC. Its translation: CASSQLARPYNEQFF.

In the case of this clonotype: Being one base from a much bigger clone, this may be a read error. V usage is TRBV7-9 and J usage is TRBJ1-1; D might be TRBD1 (6 bases). The CDR3 consists of 15 residues. Germline CDR1 and CDR2: SEHNR and FQNEAQ (reference sequence). The CDR3 protein is CAGSPKGQQNTEAFF. CDR3 in DNA: TGTGCCGGCAGCCCAAAGGGACAACAGAACACTGAAGCTTTCTTT.

This clonotype was recorded at least ten times. V is TRBV18 and J is TRBJ1-5; TRBD1 aligns across 9 bases. This CDR3 is built from 13 residues. Germline CDR1 and CDR2: KGHSH and LQKENI. V was pared by 4 bases and J by 5 bases, with 0 bases of the junction left unmatched. CDR3 loop: CASSRTGDQPQHF. The CDR3 DNA is TGTGCCAGCTCACGGACAGGGGATCAGCCCCAGCATTTT.

The V call is TRBV14, the J call TRBJ2-1; 16 bases are a match to TRBD2. In germline, CDR1 is SGHDN, CDR2 FVKESK. This CDR3 spans 14 amino acids. V lost 8 bases, J lost 8 bases, and 3 bases stayed unmatched. The CDR3 DNA sequence: TGTGCCAGCTCGGGACTAGCGGGAGGGGATGAGCAGTTCTTC. It is translated as CASSGLAGGDEQFF.

This clonotype was counted at least ten times. This rearrangement joins TRBV5-5 to TRBJ2-2; TRBD2 is a possible D gene (6 bases). Germline V gives CDR1 SGHKS, CDR2 YYEKEE (reference sequence). The CDR3 sequence is 15 residues long. Trimming shortened V by 4 bases and J by 4 bases, and 14 bases separated the two germline ends. As DNA, the CDR3 is TGTGCCAGCAGCCCCAGTCTCGGGGGCACCGGGGAGCTGTTTTTT. Translating it yields CASSPSLGGTGELFF.

This clonotype was found many times. This chain joins TRBV29-1 and TRBJ1-2, with no clear D. Germline lookup yields CDR1 SQVTM and CDR2 ANQGSEA. This CDR3 has 12 amino acids. Trimming pared 4 bases from V and 4 bases from J, leaving 10 bases between. CDR3 loop: CSVVLGTYGYTF. CDR3 DNA: TGCAGCGTTGTCCTGGGTACCTATGGCTACACCTTC.